What follows are 18 T cell receptor beta chains derived from one specimen sequenced in a study of beta chain features in type 1 diabetes. These receptors are not linked to any known antigen. Expressed TCRB transcripts were sequenced after all isolated RNA was converted to cDNA. Only in-frame clones appear in the TCRdb table, and some are missing; sequencing was by immunoSEQ multiplex PCR. The sample yields 600,000 or so clones, roughly an eighth seen once. Findings and limits, study-wide: There was a moderate but significant shortening of TCRB CDR3s in all four CD4+ subsets of Type 1 diabetes patients.

The specimen sequenced was naive CD4+ T cells from blood. These receptors were obtained from a man younger than 35 with type 1 diabetes.

This chain uses TRBV19 with TRBJ1-5; D is unclear. Trimming took off 3 bases at V and 3 bases at J, with 21 bases between the two ends. Germline V lookup: CDR1 LNHDA, CDR2 SQIVND (reference sequence). This CDR3 contains 18 residues. The CDR3 is CASSISYRVGVDNQPQHF. The CDR3 DNA follows: TGTGCCAGTAGTATCAGTTATAGGGTGGGAGTGGACAATCAGCCCCAGCATTTT.

This clone came up a few times. The genes are TRBV21-1 and TRBJ2-7. TRBV21-1 is deemed a pseudogene. CDR3 length: 10 residues. CDR3 DNA sequence: TGTGCCAGCAGCAAAGGCCCCAGCTGGTTC. Translating it yields CASSKGPSWF.

The chain recombines TRBV6-1 with TRBJ2-3; 7 bases map to TRBD1. Per the germline V gene, CDR1 is MNHNS and CDR2 is SASEGT. The CDR3 covers 14 residues. Trimming at V came to 6 bases and at J to 8 bases, leaving 11 bases not matched to a gene. CDR3 residues: CASRLGTEGGTQYF. CDR3 nucleotide sequence: TGTGCCAGCAGACTCGGGACAGAGGGTGGTACGCAGTATTTT.

The chain combines TRBV5-1 with TRBJ1-4; 8 bases align to TRBD1. The V gene's germline CDR1 is SGHRS and CDR2 YFSETQ. V trimming: 0 bases; J trimming: 7 bases; junction bases outside the gene matches: 5. This CDR3 is 15 amino acids long. The DNA for the CDR3 is TGCGCCAGCAGCTTGGGATCAGGGGGCGGTGAAAAACTGTTTTTT. Encoded protein: CASSLGSGGGEKLFF.

The CDR3 DNA reads TGTGCCAGCAACGAGGCTAGCGGGGGCCCTGGATACGAGCAGTACTTC. Protein: CASNEASGGPGYEQYF. The rearrangement uses TRBV2 and TRBJ2-7; 10 bases line up with TRBD2. V shed 7 bases and J 4 bases; nucleotides not matched to a gene: 13. CDR3 length: 16 residues. Germline-derived CDR1 and CDR2 are SNHLY and FYNNEI.

With regard to this clone: Distinct nucleotide sequences in the sample also encode this CDR3. This chain joins TRBV4-2 and TRBJ2-1; 8 bases line up with TRBD2. The CDR3 is 17 residues long. Trimming took 0 bases from V and 0 from J; bases not matched to a gene: 4. The germline CDR1 and CDR2 sequences are LGHNA and YNFKEQ. In DNA form, the CDR3 reads TGTGCCAGCAGCCAAGACACGAGCGGGAGCTCCTACAATGAGCAGTTCTTC. As protein: CASSQDTSGSSYNEQFF.

The chain links TRBV19 to TRBJ2-6; D remains ambiguous. From germline, CDR1 is LNHDA and CDR2 SQIVND (reference sequence). The CDR3 sequence is 14 residues long. V lost 2 bases to trimming and J lost 4 bases, with 6 bases between them. The CDR3 DNA reads TGTGCCAGTAGTATAAGGGTCGGGGCCAACGTCCTGACTTTC. Amino acids: CASSIRVGANVLTF.

The rearrangement links TRBV5-1 to TRBJ2-3; TRBD2 agrees at 12 bases. Trimming at V came to 3 bases and at J to 1 base, leaving 6 bases not matched to a gene. The CDR3 length is 17 residues. Germline-derived CDR1 and CDR2 are SGHRS and YFSETQ. The chain's CDR3 is CASSSWTSGTRTDTQYF. The CDR3, as DNA: TGCGCCAGCAGCTCTTGGACTAGCGGGACTCGCACAGATACGCAGTATTTT.

The chain recombines TRBV9 with TRBJ2-1; D is ambiguous. Looked up from germline, CDR1 is SGDLS and CDR2 is YYNGEE. The CDR3 is 14 residues long. The V end was cut by 1 base, the J end by 1 base, with 6 bases between. CDR3 coding DNA: TGTGCCAGCAGCGTATTCCTTTCCTACAATGAGCAGTTCTTC. Protein: CASSVFLSYNEQFF.

The chain employs TRBV30 and TRBJ2-6, with D unclear. Germline V gives CDR1 GTSNPN, CDR2 SVGIG (reference sequence). This CDR3 is 13 amino acids long. Trimming cost V 2 bases and J 3 bases, with 5 bases left between them. The CDR3: CAWSRYGANVLTF. The CDR3 coding sequence is TGTGCCTGGAGTAGGTATGGGGCCAACGTCCTGACTTTC.

This clone has a handful of counts. This rearrangement joins TRBV29-1 to TRBJ2-5, with unresolved D. Trimming pared 7 bases from V and 5 bases from J, leaving 20 bases between. The CDR3 sequence is 14 residues long. Germline CDR1 SQVTM, CDR2 ANQGSEA. In nucleotides, the CDR3 is TGCAGCGCCTCCAGGACCAGCCAGCAGGAGACCCAGTACTTC. Its translation is CSASRTSQQETQYF.

This clone was seen a handful of times. Other DNA sequences in the same sample also yield this CDR3. This chain uses TRBV30 with TRBJ1-5; no definite D call. V shed 0 bases and J shed 0 bases, with 6 bases lying between them. Germline CDR1 reads GTSNPN; CDR2 reads SVGIG (reference sequence). This CDR3 spans 14 amino acids. The CDR3 sequence is CAWSVLDSNQPQHF. The CDR3 DNA reads TGTGCCTGGAGTGTACTAGATAGCAATCAGCCCCAGCATTTT.

This clone has only a few counts. The chain links TRBV4-2 to TRBJ2-1, with a tentative D call TRBD2 (7 bases). There are 16 residues in the CDR3. Trimming stripped 3 bases from V and 8 bases from J, with 20 bases between. Germline CDR1 LGHNA, CDR2 YNFKEQ. CDR3 DNA sequence: TGTGCCAGCAGCCACCTCCCCGGGGAGGGGGGCGATGAGCAGTTCTTC. Protein sequence: CASSHLPGEGGDEQFF.

A few counts support this clone. The chain is built from TRBV6-5 and TRBJ2-5; D may correspond to TRBD1 or TRBD2 (5 bases each). This CDR3 is 14 amino acids long. The germline V and J ends were trimmed by 2 bases and 5 bases, with 12 bases remaining between them. Germline V CDR1 and CDR2: MNHEY, SVGAGI. Here the CDR3 reads CASSYRDVRETQYF. As DNA, the CDR3 is TGTGCCAGCAGTTACCGGGACGTTCGGGAGACCCAGTACTTC.

Only a few counts were recorded for this clone. The gene calls are TRBV28 and TRBJ1-2, with TRBD1 as a possible D gene (6 bases). The CDR3 is 13 residues long. Per germline, CDR1 MDHEN and CDR2 SYDVKM. V lost 4 bases and J lost 8, with 14 bases in between. CDR3 coding DNA: TGTGCCAGCAGTTCCGGGACAAGGGTCGGCTACACCTTC. Amino acids: CASSSGTRVGYTF.

This clone showed up just a few times. This sequence joins TRBV28 and TRBJ2-1; 7 nucleotides line up with TRBD1. Germline lookup yields CDR1 MDHEN and CDR2 SYDVKM. Trimming removed 2 bases from V and 6 bases from J; junction bases left unmatched: 7. This CDR3 region has 15 residues. CDR3 residues: CASSLRGQFSNEQFF. CDR3 nucleotides: TGTGCCAGCAGTTTAAGGGGACAGTTCTCCAATGAGCAGTTCTTC.

This clone was counted a few times. The chain recombines TRBV4-2 with TRBJ2-3, with 10 bases matching TRBD2. The length of the CDR3 is 16 residues. Trimming took 0 bases from V and 4 from J; bases not matched to a gene: 4. Germline-derived CDR1 and CDR2 are LGHNA and YNFKEQ. The CDR3 DNA follows: TGTGCCAGCAGCCAAGACCTAGCGGGGGTAGCAGATACGCAGTATTTT. As protein: CASSQDLAGVADTQYF.

This clone was detected only a few times. The rearrangement joins TRBV30 to TRBJ1-3; D gene ambiguous. V was shortened by 4 bases and J by 0 bases, with 13 bases between the two germline ends. In germline, CDR1 is GTSNPN, CDR2 SVGIG (reference sequence). CDR3 size: 15 residues. CDR3 in DNA: TGTGCCTGGAATGAGGGAGGGTACTCTGGAAACACCATATATTTT. It specifies CAWNEGGYSGNTIYF.